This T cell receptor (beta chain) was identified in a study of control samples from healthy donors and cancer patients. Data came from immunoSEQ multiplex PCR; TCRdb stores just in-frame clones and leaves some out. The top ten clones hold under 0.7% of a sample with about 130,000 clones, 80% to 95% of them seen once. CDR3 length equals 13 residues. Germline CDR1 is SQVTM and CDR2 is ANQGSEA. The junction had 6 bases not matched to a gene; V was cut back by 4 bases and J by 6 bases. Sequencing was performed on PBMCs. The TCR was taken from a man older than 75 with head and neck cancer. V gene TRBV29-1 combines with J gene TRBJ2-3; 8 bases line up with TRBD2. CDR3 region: CSVGREGPDTQYF. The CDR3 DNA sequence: TGCAGCGTTGGTCGGGAGGGCCCCGATACGCAGTATTTT.